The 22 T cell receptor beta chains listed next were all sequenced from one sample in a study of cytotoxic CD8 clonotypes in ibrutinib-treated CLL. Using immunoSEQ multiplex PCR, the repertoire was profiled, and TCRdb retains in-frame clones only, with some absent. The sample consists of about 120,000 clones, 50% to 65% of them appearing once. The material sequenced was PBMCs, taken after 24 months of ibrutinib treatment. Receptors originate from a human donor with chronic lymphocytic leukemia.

CDR3 nucleotide sequence: TGTGCCAGCAGTTACAGGGGAGGGAGGACTGAAGCTTTCTTT. Protein: CASSYRGGRTEAFF. This chain uses TRBV6-6 with TRBJ1-1; perhaps TRBD1 as D (5 bases). The ends were cut back, 2 bases at V and 5 bases at J, with 12 bases in the middle. Germline V gives CDR1 MNHNY, CDR2 SVGAGI (reference sequence). This CDR3 has 14 residues.

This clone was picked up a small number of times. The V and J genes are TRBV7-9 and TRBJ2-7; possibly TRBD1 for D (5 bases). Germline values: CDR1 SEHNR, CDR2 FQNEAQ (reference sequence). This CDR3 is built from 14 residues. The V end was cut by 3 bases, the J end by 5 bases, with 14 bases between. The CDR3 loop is CASSFSRGKDEQYF. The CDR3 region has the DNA TGTGCCAGCAGCTTTAGTAGGGGCAAGGACGAGCAGTACTTC.

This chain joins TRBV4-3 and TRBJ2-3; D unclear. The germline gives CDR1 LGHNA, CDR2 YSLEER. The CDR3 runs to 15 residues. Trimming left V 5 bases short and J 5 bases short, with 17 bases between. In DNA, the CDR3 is TGCGCCAGCAGCACGCGGACCGCCCTGCGAGATACGCAGTATTTT. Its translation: CASSTRTALRDTQYF.

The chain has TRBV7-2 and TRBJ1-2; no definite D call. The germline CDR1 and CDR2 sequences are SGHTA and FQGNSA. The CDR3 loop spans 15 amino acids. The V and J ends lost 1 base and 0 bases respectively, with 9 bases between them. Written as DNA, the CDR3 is TGTGCCAGCAGCTTAGGTGGCAAAGCTAACTATGGCTACACCTTC. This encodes CASSLGGKANYGYTF. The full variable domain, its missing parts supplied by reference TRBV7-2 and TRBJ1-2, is GAGVSQSPSNKVTEKGKDVELRCDPISGHTALYWYRQSLGQGLEFLIYFQGNSAPDKSGLPSDRFSAERTGGSVSTLTIQRTQQEDSAVYLCASSLGGKANYGYTFGSGTRLTVV.

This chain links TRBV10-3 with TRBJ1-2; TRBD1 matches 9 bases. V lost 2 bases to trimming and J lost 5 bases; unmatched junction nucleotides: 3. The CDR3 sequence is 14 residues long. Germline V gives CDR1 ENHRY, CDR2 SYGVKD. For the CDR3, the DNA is TGTGCCATCAGTGAGCGAGGGACAGGGTATGGCTACACCTTC. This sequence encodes CAISERGTGYGYTF.

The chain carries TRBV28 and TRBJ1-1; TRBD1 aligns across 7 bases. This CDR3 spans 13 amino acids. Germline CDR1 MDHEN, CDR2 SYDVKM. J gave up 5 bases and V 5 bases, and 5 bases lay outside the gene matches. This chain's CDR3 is CASSGQVRTEAFF. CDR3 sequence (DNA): TGTGCCAGCAGTGGACAGGTCCGAACTGAAGCTTTCTTT.

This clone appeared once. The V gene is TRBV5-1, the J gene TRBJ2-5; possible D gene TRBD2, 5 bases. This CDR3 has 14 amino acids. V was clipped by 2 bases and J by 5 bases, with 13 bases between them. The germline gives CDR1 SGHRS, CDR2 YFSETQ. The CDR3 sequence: CASSFSGLAETQYF. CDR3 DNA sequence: TGCGCCAGCAGCTTCTCCGGACTTGCGGAGACCCAGTACTTC.

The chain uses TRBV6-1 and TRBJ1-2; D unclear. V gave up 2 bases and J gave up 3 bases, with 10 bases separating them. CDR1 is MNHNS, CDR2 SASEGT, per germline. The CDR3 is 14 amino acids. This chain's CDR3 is CASSELAEDYGYTF. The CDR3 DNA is TGTGCCAGCAGTGAACTTGCAGAAGACTATGGCTACACCTTC.

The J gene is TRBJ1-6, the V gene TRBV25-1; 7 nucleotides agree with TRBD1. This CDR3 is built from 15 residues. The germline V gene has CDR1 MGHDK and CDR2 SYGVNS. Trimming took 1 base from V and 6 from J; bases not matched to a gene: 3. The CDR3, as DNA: TGTGCCAGCAGTGAATCAGGGGGTAGTAATTCACCCCTCCACTTT. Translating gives CASSESGGSNSPLHF.

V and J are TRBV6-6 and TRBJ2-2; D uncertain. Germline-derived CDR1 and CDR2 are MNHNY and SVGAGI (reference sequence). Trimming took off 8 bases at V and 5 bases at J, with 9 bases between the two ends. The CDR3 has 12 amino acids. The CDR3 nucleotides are TGTGCCAGCTTTCGTTATACCGGGGAGCTGTTTTTT. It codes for CASFRYTGELFF.

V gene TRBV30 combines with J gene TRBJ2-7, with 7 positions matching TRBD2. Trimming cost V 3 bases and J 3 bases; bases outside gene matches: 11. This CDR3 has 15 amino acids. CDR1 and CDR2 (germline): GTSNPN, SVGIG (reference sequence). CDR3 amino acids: CAWRPAGNPIYEQYF. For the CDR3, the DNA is TGTGCCTGGAGGCCAGCGGGGAATCCCATCTACGAGCAGTACTTC.

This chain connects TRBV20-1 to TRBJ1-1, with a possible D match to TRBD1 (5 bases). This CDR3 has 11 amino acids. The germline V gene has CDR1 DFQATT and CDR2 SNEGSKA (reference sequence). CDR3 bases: TGCAGGTCGGACAAGAACACTGAAGCTTTCTTT. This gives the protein CRSDKNTEAFF.

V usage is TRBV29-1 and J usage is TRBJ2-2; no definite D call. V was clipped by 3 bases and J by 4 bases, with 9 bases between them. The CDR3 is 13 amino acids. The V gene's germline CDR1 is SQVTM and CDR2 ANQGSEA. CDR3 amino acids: CSVEARGTGELFF. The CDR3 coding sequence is TGCAGCGTTGAGGCGCGTGGCACCGGGGAGCTGTTTTTT.

The CDR3 sequence is CASSWGFGEKLFF. CDR3 nucleotide sequence: TGTGCCAGCAGCTGGGGATTCGGGGAAAAACTGTTTTTT. This sequence joins TRBV25-1 and TRBJ1-4; D uncertain. This CDR3 region has 13 residues. The germline V gene has CDR1 MGHDK and CDR2 SYGVNS. Trimming left V 6 bases short and J 8 bases short, with 13 bases between.

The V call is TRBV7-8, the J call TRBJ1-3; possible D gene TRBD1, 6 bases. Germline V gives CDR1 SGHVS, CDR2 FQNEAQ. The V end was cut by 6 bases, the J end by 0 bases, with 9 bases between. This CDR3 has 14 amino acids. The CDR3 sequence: CASSAGASGNTIYF. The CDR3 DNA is TGTGCCAGCAGTGCAGGGGCCTCTGGAAACACCATATATTTT.

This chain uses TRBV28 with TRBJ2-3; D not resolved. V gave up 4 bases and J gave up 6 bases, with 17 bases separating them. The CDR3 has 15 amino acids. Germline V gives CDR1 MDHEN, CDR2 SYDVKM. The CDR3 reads CASSSRRIQADTQYF. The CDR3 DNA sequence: TGTGCCAGCAGTTCCCGACGGATACAAGCGGATACGCAGTATTTT.

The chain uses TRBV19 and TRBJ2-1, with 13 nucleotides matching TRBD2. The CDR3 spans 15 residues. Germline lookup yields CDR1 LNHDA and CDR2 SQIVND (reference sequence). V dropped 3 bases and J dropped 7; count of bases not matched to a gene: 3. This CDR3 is CASSMGTSGVNEQFF. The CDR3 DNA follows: TGTGCCAGTAGTATGGGGACTAGCGGGGTGAATGAGCAGTTCTTC.

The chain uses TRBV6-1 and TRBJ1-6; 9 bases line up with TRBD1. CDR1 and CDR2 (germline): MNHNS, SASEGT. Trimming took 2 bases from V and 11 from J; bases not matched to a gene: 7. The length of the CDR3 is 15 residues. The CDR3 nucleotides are TGTGCCAGCAGTGAAAGGGACAGGGAGGCGCCACCCCTCCACTTT. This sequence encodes CASSERDREAPPLHF.

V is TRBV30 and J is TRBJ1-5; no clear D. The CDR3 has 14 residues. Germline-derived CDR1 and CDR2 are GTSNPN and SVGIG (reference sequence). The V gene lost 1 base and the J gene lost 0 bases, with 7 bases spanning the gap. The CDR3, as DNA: TGTGCCTGGAGTGGGGTTGGTAGCAATCAGCCCCAGCATTTT. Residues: CAWSGVGSNQPQHF. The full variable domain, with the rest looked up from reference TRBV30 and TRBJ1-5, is SQTIHQWPATLVQPVGSPLSLECTVEGTSNPNLYWYRQAAGRGLQLLFYSVGIGQISSEVPQNLSASRPQDRQFILSSKKLLLSDSGFYLCAWSGVGSNQPQHFGDGTRLSIL.

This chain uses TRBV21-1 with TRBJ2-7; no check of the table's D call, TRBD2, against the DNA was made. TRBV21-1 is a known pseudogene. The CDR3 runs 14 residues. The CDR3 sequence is CASSKDGSSYEQYF. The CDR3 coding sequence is TGTGCCAGCAGCAAAGATGGGAGCTCCTACGAGCAGTACTTC.

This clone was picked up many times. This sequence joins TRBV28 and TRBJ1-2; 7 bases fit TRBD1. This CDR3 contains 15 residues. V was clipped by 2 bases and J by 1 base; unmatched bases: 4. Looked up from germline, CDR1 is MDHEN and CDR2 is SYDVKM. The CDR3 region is CASSLTGVGNYGYTF. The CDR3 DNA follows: TGTGCCAGCAGTTTAACAGGGGTGGGTAACTATGGCTACACCTTC.

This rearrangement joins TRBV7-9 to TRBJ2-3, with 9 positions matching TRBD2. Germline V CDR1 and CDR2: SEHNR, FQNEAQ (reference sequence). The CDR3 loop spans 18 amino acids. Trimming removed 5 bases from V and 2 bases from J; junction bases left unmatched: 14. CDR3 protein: CASSHLSLAGSITDTQYF. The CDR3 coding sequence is TGTGCCAGCAGCCACCTTTCGCTAGCGGGGTCTATCACAGATACGCAGTATTTT.